The rows below give T cell receptor beta chains drawn from one sample of a study of CD8 T cells in ankylosing spondylitis. A single record per CDR3 protein comes from TCRdb applying MiXCR to the 5' RACE reads. The data contain 150,000 to 200,000 distinct CDR3 sequences, roughly 18% of them singletons. The sequenced sample was blood, either unsorted or a sorted T cell fraction (not recorded which). The receptors come from a male donor with ankylosing spondylitis or in good health (not recorded which). Both conserved end residues are part of each CDR3. Not every row has a clone size; where given, it reads once, few, many or a size class.

j_call | clone_size | v_call | cdr3_aa
TRBJ1-1 | few | TRBV3-1 | CASSQEGIMNTEAFF
TRBJ2-5 | many | TRBV20-1 | CSARAGGGETQYF
TRBJ1-4 | few | TRBV20-1 | CSATQGAWEKLFF
TRBJ2-3 | many | TRBV24-1 | CATSDPIAGGRGDTQYF
TRBJ2-1 | NA | TRBV9 | CASSAGGEQFF
TRBJ2-4 | many | TRBV3-1 | CASSQQNNAGRRIQYF
TRBJ2-1 | many | TRBV24-1 | CATSPAGYNEQFF
TRBJ2-5 | few | TRBV20-1 | CSARDSNSQETQYF
TRBJ2-1 | NA | TRBV12-3/TRBV12-4 | CASSGLGGYDEQFF
TRBJ1-2 | NA | TRBV5-1 | CASSWGDGGGYTF
TRBJ2-1 | NA | TRBV9 | CASSASSNEQFF
TRBJ2-7 | NA | TRBV28 | CASDMAGTYEQYF
TRBJ1-5 | many | TRBV20-1 | CSALPQGNQPQHF
TRBJ1-2 | many | TRBV5-1 | CASSLDRGGYTF
TRBJ2-2 | many | TRBV4-2 | CASSQAYGQNTGELFF
TRBJ1-6 | many | TRBV7-9 | CASSPKLRLGAHSPLHF
TRBJ2-3 | NA | TRBV9 | CASSVDPGGAIGEGTDTQYF
TRBJ2-7 | many | TRBV20-1 | CSASSFVNEQYF
TRBJ2-1 | NA | TRBV12-3/TRBV12-4 | CASRQTGTPQVGVQFF
TRBJ1-5 | few | TRBV15 | CATSSGSNQPQHF
TRBJ2-1 | NA | TRBV7-6 | CASSFSIVENNEQFF
TRBJ2-2 | many | TRBV6-1 | CASSSGREVGELFF
TRBJ2-2 | NA | TRBV24-1 | CATSDLDSDRNTGELFF
TRBJ2-1 | many | TRBV10-2 | CASSEFGKHNEQFF
TRBJ2-1 | few | TRBV23-1 | CASSQRDSRMLSGEQFF
TRBJ2-1 | few | TRBV11-1 | CASSLPPRFAGIANEQFF
TRBJ2-1 | NA | TRBV29-1 | CSVDGVRARGFF
TRBJ1-2 | NA | TRBV28 | CASSFTGSYGYTF
TRBJ2-2 | NA | TRBV2 | CASSGVTGELFF
TRBJ1-5 | few | TRBV6-1 | CASSEFQLQPQHF
TRBJ2-1 | NA | TRBV7-9 | CASTPSSGKANEQFF
TRBJ2-7 | NA | TRBV28 | CASRLTDRGASYEQYF
TRBJ2-1 | NA | TRBV10-3 | CAISGVGAFNEQFF
TRBJ1-2 | NA | TRBV30 | CAWSYTGGGGYTF
TRBJ2-3 | NA | TRBV20-1 | CSAQLARGSDTQYF
TRBJ1-3 | many | TRBV18 | CASSPHQGGISGNTIYF
TRBJ2-3 | many | TRBV29-1 | CSGGRGDTQYF
TRBJ2-5 | many | TRBV7-2 | CASSLDAGTQYF
TRBJ2-1 | NA | TRBV29-1 | CSVPPGLAGGTSSYNEQFF
TRBJ2-5 | many | TRBV5-1 | CASSLGGERETQYF
TRBJ2-1 | few | TRBV3-1 | CASSHTSRGPFEQFF
TRBJ1-3 | many | TRBV12-3/TRBV12-4 | CASSPPFSGNTIYF
TRBJ2-7 | many | TRBV27 | CASSFAPVYEQYF
TRBJ2-1 | many | TRBV24-1 | CATSDPLGSYNEQFF
TRBJ2-2 | many | TRBV15 | CATSLGLLNTGELFF
TRBJ2-5 | NA | TRBV24-1 | CATSASDRGQETQYF
TRBJ2-7 | many | TRBV20-1 | CSARTDRASDYEQYF
TRBJ2-3 | NA | TRBV5-1 | CASSLGWTSTDTQYF
TRBJ1-5 | NA | TRBV19 | CASNHRGQGSNQPQHF
TRBJ2-7 | many | TRBV12-3/TRBV12-4 | CASRAWGGSYEQYF
TRBJ2-2 | few | TRBV12-3/TRBV12-4 | CASSRVPGELFF
TRBJ1-4 | many | TRBV28 | CASKDGQKLFF
TRBJ2-1 | once | TRBV29-1 | CSVDPSDSYNEQFF